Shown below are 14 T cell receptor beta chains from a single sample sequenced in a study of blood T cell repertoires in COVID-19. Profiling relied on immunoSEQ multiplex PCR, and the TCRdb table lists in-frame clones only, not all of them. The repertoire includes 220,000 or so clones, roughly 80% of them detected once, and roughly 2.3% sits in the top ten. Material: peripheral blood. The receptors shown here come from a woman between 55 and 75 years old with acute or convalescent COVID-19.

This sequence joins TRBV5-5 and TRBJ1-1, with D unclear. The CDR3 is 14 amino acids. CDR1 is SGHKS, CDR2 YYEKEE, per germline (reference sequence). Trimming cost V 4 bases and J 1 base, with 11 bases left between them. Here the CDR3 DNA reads TGTGCCAGCAGCCCTACAGTGCCGAACACTGAAGCTTTCTTT. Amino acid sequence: CASSPTVPNTEAFF.

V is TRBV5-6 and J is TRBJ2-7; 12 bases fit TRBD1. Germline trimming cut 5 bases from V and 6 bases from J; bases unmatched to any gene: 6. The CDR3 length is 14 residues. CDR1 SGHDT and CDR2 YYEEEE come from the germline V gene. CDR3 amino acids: CASSSGTGGFEQYF. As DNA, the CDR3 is TGTGCCAGCAGTTCCGGGACAGGGGGCTTCGAGCAGTACTTC.

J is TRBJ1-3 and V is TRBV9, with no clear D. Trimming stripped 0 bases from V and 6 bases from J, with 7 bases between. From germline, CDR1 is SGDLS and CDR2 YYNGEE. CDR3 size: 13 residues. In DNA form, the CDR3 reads TGTGCCAGCAGCGTAGAGCCAATAAACACCATATATTTT. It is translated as CASSVEPINTIYF.

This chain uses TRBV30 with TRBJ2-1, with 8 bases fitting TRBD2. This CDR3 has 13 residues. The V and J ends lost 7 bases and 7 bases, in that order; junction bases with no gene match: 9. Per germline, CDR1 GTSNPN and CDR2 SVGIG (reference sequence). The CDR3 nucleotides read TGTGCCTACAACGGGGGGGCGAAAAATGAGCAGTTCTTC. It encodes CAYNGGAKNEQFF. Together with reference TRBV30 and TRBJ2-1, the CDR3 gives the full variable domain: SQTIHQWPATLVQPVGSPLSLECTVEGTSNPNLYWYRQAAGRGLQLLFYSVGIGQISSEVPQNLSASRPQDRQFILSSKKLLLSDSGFYLCAYNGGAKNEQFFGPGTRLTVL.

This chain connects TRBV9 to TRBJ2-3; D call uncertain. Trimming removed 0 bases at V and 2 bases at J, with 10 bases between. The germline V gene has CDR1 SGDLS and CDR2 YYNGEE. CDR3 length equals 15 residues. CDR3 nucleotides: TGTGCCAGCAGCGTAGTTGGTAGTTCCACAGATACGCAGTATTTT. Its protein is CASSVVGSSTDTQYF. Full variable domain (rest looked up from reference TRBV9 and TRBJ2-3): DSGVTQTPKHLITATGQRVTLRCSPRSGDLSVYWYQQSLDQGLQFLIQYYNGEERAKGNILERFSAQQFPDLHSELNLSSLELGDSALYFCASSVVGSSTDTQYFGPGTRLTVL.

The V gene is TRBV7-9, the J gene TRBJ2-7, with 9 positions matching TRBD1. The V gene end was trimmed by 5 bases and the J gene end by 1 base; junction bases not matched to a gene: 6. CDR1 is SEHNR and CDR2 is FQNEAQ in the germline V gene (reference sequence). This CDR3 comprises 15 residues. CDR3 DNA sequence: TGTGCCAGCAGCCTGGACAGGGGTGTTTCCTACGAGCAGTACTTC. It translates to CASSLDRGVSYEQYF.

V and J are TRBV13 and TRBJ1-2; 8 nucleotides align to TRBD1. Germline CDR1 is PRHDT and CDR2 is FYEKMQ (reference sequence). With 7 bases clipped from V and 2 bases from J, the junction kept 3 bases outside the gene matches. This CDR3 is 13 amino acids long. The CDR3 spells CASIRQGNYGYTF. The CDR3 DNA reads TGTGCCAGCATCCGACAGGGGAACTATGGCTACACCTTC.

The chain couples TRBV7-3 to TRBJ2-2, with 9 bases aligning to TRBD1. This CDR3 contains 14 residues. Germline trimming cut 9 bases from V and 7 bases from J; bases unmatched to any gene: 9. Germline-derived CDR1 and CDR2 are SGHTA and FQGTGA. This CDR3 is CASELDRGVGELFF. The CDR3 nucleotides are TGTGCCAGTGAACTGGACAGGGGCGTCGGGGAGCTGTTTTTT.

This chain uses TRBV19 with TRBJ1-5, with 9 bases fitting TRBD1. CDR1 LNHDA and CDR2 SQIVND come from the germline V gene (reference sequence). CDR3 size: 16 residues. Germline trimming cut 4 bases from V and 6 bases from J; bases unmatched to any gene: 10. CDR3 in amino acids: CASSTPDRGYRQPQHF. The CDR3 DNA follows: TGTGCCAGTAGTACACCCGACAGGGGGTATCGTCAGCCCCAGCATTTT.

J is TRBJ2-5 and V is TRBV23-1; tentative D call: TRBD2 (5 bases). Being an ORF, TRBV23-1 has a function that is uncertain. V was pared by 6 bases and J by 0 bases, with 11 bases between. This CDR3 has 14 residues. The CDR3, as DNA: TGCGCCAGCAGGCCTGGGCGGGACCAAGAGACCCAGTACTTC. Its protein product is CASRPGRDQETQYF.

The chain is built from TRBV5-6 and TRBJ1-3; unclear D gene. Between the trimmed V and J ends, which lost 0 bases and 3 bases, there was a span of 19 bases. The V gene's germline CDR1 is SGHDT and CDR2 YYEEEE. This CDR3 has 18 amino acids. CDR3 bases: TGTGCCAGCAGCTTGGCTTCCGGGCGGGTTAACGTTGGAAACACCATATATTTT. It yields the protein CASSLASGRVNVGNTIYF.

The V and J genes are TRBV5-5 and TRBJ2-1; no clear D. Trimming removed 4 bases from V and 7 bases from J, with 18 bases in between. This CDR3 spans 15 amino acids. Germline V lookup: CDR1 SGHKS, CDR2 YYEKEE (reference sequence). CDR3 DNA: TGTGCCAGCAGCCCGCAGTCCCCCAACCAAAATGAGCAGTTCTTC. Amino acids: CASSPQSPNQNEQFF.

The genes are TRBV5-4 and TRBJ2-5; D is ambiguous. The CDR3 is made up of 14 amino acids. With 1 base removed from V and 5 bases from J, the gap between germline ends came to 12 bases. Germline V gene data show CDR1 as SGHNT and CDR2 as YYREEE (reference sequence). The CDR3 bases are TGTGCCAGCAGCTTGTATTCTAACCGGGAGACCCAGTACTTC. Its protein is CASSLYSNRETQYF.

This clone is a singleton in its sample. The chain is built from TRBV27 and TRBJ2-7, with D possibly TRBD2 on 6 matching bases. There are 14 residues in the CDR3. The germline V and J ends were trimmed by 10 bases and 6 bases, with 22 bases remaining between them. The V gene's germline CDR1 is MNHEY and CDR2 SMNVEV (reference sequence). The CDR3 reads CANDPGRRGTEQYF. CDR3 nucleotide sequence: TGTGCCAACGATCCCGGCCGGAGGGGTACCGAGCAGTACTTC.